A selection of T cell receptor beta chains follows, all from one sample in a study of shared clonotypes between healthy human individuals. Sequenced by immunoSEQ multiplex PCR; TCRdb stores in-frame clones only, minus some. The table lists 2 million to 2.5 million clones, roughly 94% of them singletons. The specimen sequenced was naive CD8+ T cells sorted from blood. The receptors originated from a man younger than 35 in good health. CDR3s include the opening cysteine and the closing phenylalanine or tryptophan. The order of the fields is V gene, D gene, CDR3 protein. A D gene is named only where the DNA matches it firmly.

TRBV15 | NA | CATSREGHEKLFF
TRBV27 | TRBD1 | CASSPGTAYEQYF
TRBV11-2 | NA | CASSLGSSEQYF
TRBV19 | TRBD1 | CASSITGGFSPLHF
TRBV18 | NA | CASSPLVRIIAGELFF
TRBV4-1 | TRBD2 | CASSLSTGGRETQYF
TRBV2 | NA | CASTDLGGTYNEQFF
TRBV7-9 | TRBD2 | CASSLKSGTSYEQYF
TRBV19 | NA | CASSPSFLMNTEAFF
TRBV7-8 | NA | CASSPGGREYFQETQYF
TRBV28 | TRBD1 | CASSPIIPQGIKNTEAFF
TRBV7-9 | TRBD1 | CASSLKRGLHYEQYF
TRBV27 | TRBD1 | CASSAGQGLARYTF
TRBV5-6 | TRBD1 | CASSLDRGLGEGQPQHF
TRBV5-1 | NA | CASSQAGPDTQYF
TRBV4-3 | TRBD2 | CASSQDRSVAGEYEQYF
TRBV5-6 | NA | CASSLRAGVANYGYTF
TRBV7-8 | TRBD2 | CASSIERGLVGELFF
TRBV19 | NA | CASSISPNQETQYF
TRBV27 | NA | CASSLRDSNQPQHF
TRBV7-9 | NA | CASSDTGNSPLHF
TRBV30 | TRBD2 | CAWSGLAGGSYNEQFF
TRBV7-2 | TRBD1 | CASSLGRDRSYEQYF
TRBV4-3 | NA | CASSQGINGYEQYF
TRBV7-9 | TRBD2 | CASSFTTGLAGYEQYF